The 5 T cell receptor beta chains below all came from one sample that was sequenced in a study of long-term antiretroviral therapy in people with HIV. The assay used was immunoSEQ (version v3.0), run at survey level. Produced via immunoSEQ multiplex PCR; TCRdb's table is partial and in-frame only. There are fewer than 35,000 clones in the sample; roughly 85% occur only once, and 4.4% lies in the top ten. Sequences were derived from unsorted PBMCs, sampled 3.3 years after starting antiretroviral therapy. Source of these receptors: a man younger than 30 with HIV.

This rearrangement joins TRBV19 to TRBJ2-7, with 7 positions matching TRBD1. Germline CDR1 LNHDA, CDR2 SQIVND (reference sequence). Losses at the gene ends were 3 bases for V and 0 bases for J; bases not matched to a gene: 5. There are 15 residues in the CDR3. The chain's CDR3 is CASSIDSGGSYEQYF. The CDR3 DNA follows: TGTGCCAGTAGTATCGACTCAGGGGGCTCCTACGAGCAGTACTTC.

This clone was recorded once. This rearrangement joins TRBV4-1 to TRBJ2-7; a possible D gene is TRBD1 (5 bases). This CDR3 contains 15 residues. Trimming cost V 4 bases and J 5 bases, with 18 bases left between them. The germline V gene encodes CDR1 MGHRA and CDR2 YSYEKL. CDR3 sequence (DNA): TGCGCCAGCAGCCCTTTCTACCGCGGACAAGACGAGCAGTACTTC. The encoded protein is CASSPFYRGQDEQYF.

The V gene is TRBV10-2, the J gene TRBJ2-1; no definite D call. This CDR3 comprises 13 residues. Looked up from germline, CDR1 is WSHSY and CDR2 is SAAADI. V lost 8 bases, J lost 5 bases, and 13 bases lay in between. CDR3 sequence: CASGPRVDNEQFF. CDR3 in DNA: TGCGCCAGCGGTCCCCGGGTTGACAATGAGCAGTTCTTC.

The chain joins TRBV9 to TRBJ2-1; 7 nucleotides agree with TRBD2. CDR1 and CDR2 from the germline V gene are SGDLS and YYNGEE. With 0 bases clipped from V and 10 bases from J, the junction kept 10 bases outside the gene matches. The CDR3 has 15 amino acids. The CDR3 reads CASSVGGGSGNEQFF. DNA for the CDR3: TGTGCCAGCAGCGTAGGCGGCGGGAGTGGTAACGAGCAGTTCTTC. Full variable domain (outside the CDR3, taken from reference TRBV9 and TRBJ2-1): DSGVTQTPKHLITATGQRVTLRCSPRSGDLSVYWYQQSLDQGLQFLIQYYNGEERAKGNILERFSAQQFPDLHSELNLSSLELGDSALYFCASSVGGGSGNEQFFGPGTRLTVL.

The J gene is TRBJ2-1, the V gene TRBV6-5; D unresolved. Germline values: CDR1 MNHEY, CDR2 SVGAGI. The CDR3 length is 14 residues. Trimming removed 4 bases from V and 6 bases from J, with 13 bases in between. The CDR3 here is CASSSPAPSNEQFF. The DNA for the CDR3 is TGTGCCAGCAGTTCCCCCGCCCCAAGCAATGAGCAGTTCTTC.